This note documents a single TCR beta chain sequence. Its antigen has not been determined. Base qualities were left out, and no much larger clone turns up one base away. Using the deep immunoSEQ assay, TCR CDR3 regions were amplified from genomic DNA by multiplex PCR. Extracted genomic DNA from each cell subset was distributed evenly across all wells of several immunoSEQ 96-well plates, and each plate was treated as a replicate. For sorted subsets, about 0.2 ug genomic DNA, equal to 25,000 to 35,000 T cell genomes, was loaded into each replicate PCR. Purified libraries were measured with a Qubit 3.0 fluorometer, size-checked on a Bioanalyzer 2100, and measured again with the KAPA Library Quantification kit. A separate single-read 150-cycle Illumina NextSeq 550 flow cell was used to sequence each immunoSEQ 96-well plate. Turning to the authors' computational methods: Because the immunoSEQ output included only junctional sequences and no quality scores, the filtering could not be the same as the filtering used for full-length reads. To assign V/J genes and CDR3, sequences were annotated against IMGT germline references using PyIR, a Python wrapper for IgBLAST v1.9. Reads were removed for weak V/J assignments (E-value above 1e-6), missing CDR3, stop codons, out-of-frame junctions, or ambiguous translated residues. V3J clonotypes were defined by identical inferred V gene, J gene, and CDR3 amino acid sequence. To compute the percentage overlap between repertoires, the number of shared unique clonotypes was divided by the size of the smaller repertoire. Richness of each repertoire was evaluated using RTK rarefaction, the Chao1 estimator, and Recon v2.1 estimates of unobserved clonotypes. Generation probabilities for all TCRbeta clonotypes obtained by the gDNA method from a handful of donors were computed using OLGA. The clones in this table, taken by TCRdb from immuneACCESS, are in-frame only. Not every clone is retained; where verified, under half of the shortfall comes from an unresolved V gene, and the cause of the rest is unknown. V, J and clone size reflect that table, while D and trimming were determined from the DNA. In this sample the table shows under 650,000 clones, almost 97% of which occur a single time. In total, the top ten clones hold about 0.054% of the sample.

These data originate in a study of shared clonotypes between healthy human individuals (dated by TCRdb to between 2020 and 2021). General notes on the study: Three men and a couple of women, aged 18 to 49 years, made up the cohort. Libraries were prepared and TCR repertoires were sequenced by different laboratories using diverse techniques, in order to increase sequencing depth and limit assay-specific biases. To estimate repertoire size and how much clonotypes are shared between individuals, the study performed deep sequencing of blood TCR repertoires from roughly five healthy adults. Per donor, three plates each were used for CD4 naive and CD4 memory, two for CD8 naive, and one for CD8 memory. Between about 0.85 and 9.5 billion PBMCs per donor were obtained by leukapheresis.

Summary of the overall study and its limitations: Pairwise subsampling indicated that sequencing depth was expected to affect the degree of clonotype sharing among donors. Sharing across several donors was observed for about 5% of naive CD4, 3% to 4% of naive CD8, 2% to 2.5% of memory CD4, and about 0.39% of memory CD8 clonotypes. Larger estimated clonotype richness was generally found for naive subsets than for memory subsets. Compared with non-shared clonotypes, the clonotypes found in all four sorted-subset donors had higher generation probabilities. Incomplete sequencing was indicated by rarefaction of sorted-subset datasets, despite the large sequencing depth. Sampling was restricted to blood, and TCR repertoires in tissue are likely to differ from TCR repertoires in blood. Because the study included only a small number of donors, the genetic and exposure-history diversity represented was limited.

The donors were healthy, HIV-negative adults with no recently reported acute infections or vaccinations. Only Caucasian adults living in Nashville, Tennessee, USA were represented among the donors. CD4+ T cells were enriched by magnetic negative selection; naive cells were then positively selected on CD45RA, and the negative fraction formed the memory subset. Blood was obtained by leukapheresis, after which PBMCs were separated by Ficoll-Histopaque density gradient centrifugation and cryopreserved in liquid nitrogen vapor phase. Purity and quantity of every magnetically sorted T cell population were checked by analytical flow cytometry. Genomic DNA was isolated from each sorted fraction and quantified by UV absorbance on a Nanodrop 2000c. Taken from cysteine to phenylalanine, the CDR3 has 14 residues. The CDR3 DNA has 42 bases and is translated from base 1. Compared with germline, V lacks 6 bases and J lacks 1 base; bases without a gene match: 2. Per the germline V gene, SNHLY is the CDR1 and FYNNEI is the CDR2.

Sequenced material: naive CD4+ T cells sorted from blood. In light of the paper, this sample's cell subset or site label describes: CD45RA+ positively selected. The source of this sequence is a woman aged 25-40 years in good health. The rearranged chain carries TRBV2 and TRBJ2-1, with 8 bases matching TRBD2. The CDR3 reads CASSRLASYNEQFF. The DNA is TGTGCCAGCAGCAGACTAGCGTCCTACAATGAGCAGTTCTTC.